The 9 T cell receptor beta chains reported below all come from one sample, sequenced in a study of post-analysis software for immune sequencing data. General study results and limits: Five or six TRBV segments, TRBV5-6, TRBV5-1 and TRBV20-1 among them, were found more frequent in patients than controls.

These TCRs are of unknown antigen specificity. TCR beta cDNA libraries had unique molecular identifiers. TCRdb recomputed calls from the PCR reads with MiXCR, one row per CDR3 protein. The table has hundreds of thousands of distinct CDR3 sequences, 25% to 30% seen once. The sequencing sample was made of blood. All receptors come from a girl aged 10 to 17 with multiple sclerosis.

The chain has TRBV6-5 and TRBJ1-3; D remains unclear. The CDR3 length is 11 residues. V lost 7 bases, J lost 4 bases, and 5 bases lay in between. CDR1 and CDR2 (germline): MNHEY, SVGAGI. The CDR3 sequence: CASTQGNTIYF. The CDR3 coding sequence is TGTGCCAGCACCCAGGGAAACACCATATATTTT.

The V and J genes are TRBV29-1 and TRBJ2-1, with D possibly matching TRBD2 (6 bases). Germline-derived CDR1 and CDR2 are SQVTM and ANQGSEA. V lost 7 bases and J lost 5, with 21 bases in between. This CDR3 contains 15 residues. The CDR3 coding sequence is TGCAGCGCAACGGCGGGACTCCATACTAACAATGAGCAGTTCTTC. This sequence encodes CSATAGLHTNNEQFF.

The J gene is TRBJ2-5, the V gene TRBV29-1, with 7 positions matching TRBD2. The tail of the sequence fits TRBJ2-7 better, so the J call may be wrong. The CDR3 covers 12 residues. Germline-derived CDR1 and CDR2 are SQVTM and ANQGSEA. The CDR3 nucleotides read TGCAGCGTTGATCTAGCGGTAGGCGAGCAGTACTTC. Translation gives CSVDLAVGEQYF.

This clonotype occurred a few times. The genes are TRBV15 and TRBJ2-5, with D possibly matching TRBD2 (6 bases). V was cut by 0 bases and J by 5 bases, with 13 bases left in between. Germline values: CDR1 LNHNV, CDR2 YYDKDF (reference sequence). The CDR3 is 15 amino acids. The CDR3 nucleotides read TGTGCCACCAGCAGAGATTTAGGTCTAGCGGAGACCCAGTACTTC. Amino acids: CATSRDLGLAETQYF.

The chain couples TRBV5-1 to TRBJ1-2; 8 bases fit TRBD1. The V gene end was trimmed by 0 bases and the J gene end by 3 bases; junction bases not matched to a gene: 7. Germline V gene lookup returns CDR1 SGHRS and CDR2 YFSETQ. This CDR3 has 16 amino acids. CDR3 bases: TGCGCCAGCAGCTTGGCCACAGGGGGAACAGACTATGGCTACACCTTC. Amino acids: CASSLATGGTDYGYTF. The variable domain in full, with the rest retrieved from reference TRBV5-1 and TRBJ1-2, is KAGVTQTPRYLIKTRGQQVTLSCSPISGHRSVSWYQQTPGQGLQFLFEYFSETQRNKGNFPGRFSGRQFSNSRSEMNVSTLELGDSALYLCASSLATGGTDYGYTFGSGTRLTVV.

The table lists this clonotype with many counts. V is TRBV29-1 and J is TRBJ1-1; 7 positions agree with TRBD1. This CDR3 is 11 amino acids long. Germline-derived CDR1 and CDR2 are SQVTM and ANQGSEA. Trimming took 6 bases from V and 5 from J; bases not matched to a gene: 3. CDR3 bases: TGCAGCGTAAAACAGGGGACTGAAGCTTTCTTT. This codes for CSVKQGTEAFF.

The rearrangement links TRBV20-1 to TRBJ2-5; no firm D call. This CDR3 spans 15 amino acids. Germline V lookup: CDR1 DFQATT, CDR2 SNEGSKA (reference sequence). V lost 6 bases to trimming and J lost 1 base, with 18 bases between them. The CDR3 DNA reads TGCAGTGCCTGCGACCCTTCGGGCGGCCAAGAGACCCAGTACTTC. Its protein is CSACDPSGGQETQYF.

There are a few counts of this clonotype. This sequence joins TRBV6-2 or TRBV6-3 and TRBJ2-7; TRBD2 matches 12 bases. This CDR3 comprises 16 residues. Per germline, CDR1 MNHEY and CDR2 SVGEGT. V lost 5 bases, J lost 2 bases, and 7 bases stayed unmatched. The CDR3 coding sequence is TGTGCCAGCAGTCAGACGACTAGCGGGAGACCCTACGAGCAGTACTTC. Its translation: CASSQTTSGRPYEQYF.

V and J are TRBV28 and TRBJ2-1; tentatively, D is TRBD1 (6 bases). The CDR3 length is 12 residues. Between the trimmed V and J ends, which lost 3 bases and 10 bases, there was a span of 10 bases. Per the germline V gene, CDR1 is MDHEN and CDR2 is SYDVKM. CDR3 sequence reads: CASSFIRGEQFF. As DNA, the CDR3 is TGTGCCAGCAGTTTTATCAGGGGCGAGCAGTTCTTC.